This is a list of T cell receptor beta chains from one sample in a study of metastatic and nonmetastatic thyroid tumors. TCRdb redid the clone calls on the PCR reads using MiXCR. The table records 72,000 or so clones, more than 15% of them present only once. Sequences were obtained from blood. The receptors come from a female donor with papillary thyroid cancer or a benign thyroid nodule (not recorded which). Some clones in this sample may be carry-over from other donors' samples. Each CDR3 is given with its conserved first and last residue. The D gene is left open where the match is weak. Only some rows state a clone size, as once, few, many or a class for expanded clones.

cdr3_aa | cdr3_nt | d_call | j_call | clone_size | v_call
CASSPMRGANTGELFF | TGTGCCAGCAGCCCTATGCGGGGAGCGAACACCGGGGAGCTGTTTTTT | . | TRBJ2-2 | many | TRBV11-3
CASRTSGSPSTDTQYF | TGTGCCAGCAGAACATCGGGGTCCCCTAGCACAGATACGCAGTATTTT | . | TRBJ2-3 | . | TRBV12-3/TRBV12-4
CASRQGGGYTF | TGTGCCAGCAGGCAAGGAGGAGGCTACACCTTC | . | TRBJ1-2 | many | TRBV12-3/TRBV12-4
CASSLYRGYTF | TGTGCCAGCAGCTTGTACCGTGGCTACACCTTC | . | TRBJ1-2 | . | TRBV5-6
CASSLGTEQETQYF | TGTGCCAGCAGCCTGGGGACGGAGCAAGAGACCCAGTACTTC | . | TRBJ2-5 | many | TRBV27
CASSLLTSGGPREQYF | TGTGCCAGCAGTTTATTGACTAGCGGAGGCCCTCGGGAGCAGTACTTC | TRBD2 | TRBJ2-7 | many | TRBV27
CASSQDLGYYGYTF | TGCGCCAGCAGCCAAGACTTAGGGTACTATGGCTACACCTTC | . | TRBJ1-2 | . | TRBV4-1
CSARVFLAGVVEQYF | TGCAGTGCTAGAGTTTTTTTGGCGGGAGTAGTCGAGCAGTACTTC | TRBD2 | TRBJ2-7 | . | TRBV20-1
CASSYSSSSYNEQFF | TGTGCCAGCAGTTATTCGTCGAGCTCCTACAATGAGCAGTTCTTC | . | TRBJ2-1 | many | TRBV27
CASSATSATYF | TGTGCCAGCAGTGCTACTAGCGCAACGTACTTC | TRBD2 | TRBJ2-7 | many | TRBV6-1
CASSSLAGAYNEQFF | TGTGCCAGCAGCTCGCTAGCGGGAGCCTACAATGAGCAGTTCTTC | TRBD2 | TRBJ2-1 | once | TRBV11-2
CASSLEASGSYNEQFF | TGCGCCAGCAGCTTGGAGGCGAGCGGGTCCTACAATGAGCAGTTCTTC | . | TRBJ2-1 | many | TRBV5-1
CASGQDVQRENYEQYF | TGTGCCAGCGGCCAAGATGTCCAGCGGGAGAACTACGAGCAGTACTTC | TRBD2 | TRBJ2-7 | . | TRBV4-2
CASSYAGAVSYNEQFF | TGTGCCAGCAGTTACGCCGGGGCAGTAAGTTACAATGAGCAGTTCTTC | . | TRBJ2-1 | many | TRBV6-5
CASSLWTAREQFF | TGTGCCAGCAGCCTCTGGACAGCACGGGAGCAGTTCTTC | . | TRBJ2-1 | many | TRBV12-3/TRBV12-4
CASSFHARETGELFF | TGTGCCAGCAGCTTTCATGCACGAGAGACCGGGGAGCTGTTTTTT | . | TRBJ2-2 | many | TRBV7-2
CAWSFAASGYNEQFF | TGTGCCTGGAGTTTCGCGGCTAGCGGTTACAATGAGCAGTTCTTC | TRBD2 | TRBJ2-1 | . | TRBV30
CASSSNRGGYTF | TGTGCCAGCAGTTCCAACAGGGGTGGCTACACCTTC | TRBD1 | TRBJ1-2 | many | TRBV6-1
CASSPRSGKTYEQYF | TGTGCCAGCAGTCCCCGTTCGGGTAAAACCTACGAGCAGTACTTC | . | TRBJ2-7 | . | TRBV12-3/TRBV12-4
CASSRRGDEQFF | TGCGCCAGCAGCCGCAGGGGTGATGAGCAGTTCTTC | . | TRBJ2-1 | many | TRBV4-1
CSARGTGWGSPLHF | TGCAGTGCTAGGGGAACAGGGTGGGGATCACCCCTCCACTTT | . | TRBJ1-6 | many | TRBV20-1
CARTRTTTYEQYF | TGTGCCCGCACCAGGACAACCACCTACGAGCAGTACTTC | . | TRBJ2-7 | . | TRBV12-3/TRBV12-4
CASQGYEQYF | TGTGCCAGTCAGGGGTACGAGCAGTACTTC | . | TRBJ2-7 | few | TRBV7-2
CASSPGTSPDTQYF | TGTGCCAGCAGCCCCGGGACTAGCCCAGATACGCAGTATTTT | TRBD2 | TRBJ2-3 | many | TRBV13
CASSPLVGQGPYEQYF | TGTGCCAGCAGCCCTCTGGTAGGACAGGGGCCCTACGAGCAGTACTTC | TRBD1 | TRBJ2-7 | many | TRBV7-6
CASNQLGTLNQPQHF | TGTGCCAGCAACCAACTAGGGACATTGAATCAGCCCCAGCATTTT | . | TRBJ1-5 | few | TRBV6-2/TRBV6-3
CASSRRGDFTGELFF | TGTGCCAGCAGCCGGCGGGGAGACTTCACCGGGGAGCTGTTTTTT | . | TRBJ2-2 | many | TRBV7-9
CSAGTSGLDEQFF | TGCAGCGCTGGGACTAGCGGGCTTGATGAGCAGTTCTTC | TRBD2 | TRBJ2-1 | many | TRBV29-1
CSARERVYSYNEQFF | TGCAGTGCTAGAGAAAGGGTTTACTCCTACAATGAGCAGTTCTTC | . | TRBJ2-1 | . | TRBV20-1
CAWSRDRFSGELFF | TGTGCCTGGAGTCGGGACAGGTTTAGCGGGGAGCTGTTTTTT | TRBD1 | TRBJ2-2 | many | TRBV30
CASSFGTSGSSGETQYF | TGTGCCAGCAGTTTCGGGACTAGCGGGAGTTCGGGGGAGACCCAGTACTTC | TRBD2 | TRBJ2-5 | few | TRBV6-1
CASSLKGFGGNTIYF | TGTGCCAGCAGCTTAAAGGGATTTGGTGGAAACACCATATATTTT | . | TRBJ1-3 | many | TRBV7-9
CASSIRTTGGEFF | TGTGCCAGCAGTATACGCACTACAGGGGGCGAGTTCTTC | TRBD1 | TRBJ2-1 | few | TRBV12-3/TRBV12-4
CASGSSAAVSYEQYF | TGTGCCAGCGGTTCTAGCGCCGCCGTATCATACGAGCAGTACTTC | . | TRBJ2-7 | many | TRBV7-9
CASSYLGDYGYTF | TGTGCCAGCAGTTACCTGGGGGACTATGGCTACACCTTC | . | TRBJ1-2 | . | TRBV6-5
CASSESSSSGNTIYF | TGCGCCAGCAGTGAGTCGTCTAGCTCTGGAAACACCATATATTTT | . | TRBJ1-3 | many | TRBV10-1
CASSFSTDTQYF | TGTGCTTCCTCCTTTAGCACAGATACGCAGTATTTT | . | TRBJ2-3 | many | TRBV7-6
CASSGQGATEAFF | TGCGCCAGCAGTGGACAGGGGGCCACTGAAGCTTTCTTT | TRBD1 | TRBJ1-1 | many | TRBV5-1
CASSITGRTVNEQFF | TGCGCCAGCAGCATCACAGGGAGGACAGTGAATGAGCAGTTCTTC | . | TRBJ2-1 | many | TRBV5-1